Listed here are 32 T cell receptor beta chains from one sample, sequenced in a study of identical twins. TCRdb analysed the 5' RACE reads with MiXCR anew, one entry per CDR3 protein. Seen here are about 100,000 distinct CDR3 sequences, 4.5% to 6.5% observed once, and the top ten hold roughly 12%. The specimen sequenced was memory T cells sorted from blood. The receptors come from a woman between 45 and 60 years old in good health.

This clonotype occurred many times. The gene calls are TRBV10-3 and TRBJ2-2, with 10 nucleotides matching TRBD1. The V segment lost 3 bases and the J segment 0 bases; nucleotides outside the gene matches: 4. This CDR3 region has 17 residues. The germline CDR1 and CDR2 sequences are ENHRY and SYGVKD. The CDR3 coding sequence is TGTGCCATCAGTGACGACAGGGGGCGGTCGAACACCGGGGAGCTGTTTTTT. Residues: CAISDDRGRSNTGELFF.

Remarks on this clonotype: The CDR3 does not close with the conserved phenylalanine or tryptophan, likely indicating a read error. The chain combines TRBV3-1 with TRBJ1-6; D not certain. The germline CDR1 and CDR2 sequences are LGHDT and YNNKEL (reference sequence). The CDR3 is 14 amino acids. V lost 1 base to trimming and J lost 2 bases, with 3 bases between them. This CDR3 reads CASSQGPYNSPLHL. Here the CDR3 DNA reads TGTGCCAGCAGCCAAGGTCCCTATAATTCACCCCTCCACCTT.

This clonotype turned up a few times. V and J are TRBV11-2 and TRBJ1-2; perhaps TRBD1 as D (6 bases). Deletions cut 1 base from V and 4 bases from J, with 16 bases between. The germline gives CDR1 SGHAT, CDR2 FQNNGV. The CDR3 is 16 amino acids. CDR3 residues: CASSLGTGTEFYGYTF. The CDR3, as DNA: TGTGCCAGCAGCTTAGGAACAGGGACCGAATTCTATGGCTACACCTTC.

The chain joins TRBV5-1 to TRBJ2-1; 11 bases are shared with TRBD2. Germline V gene data show CDR1 as SGHRS and CDR2 as YFSETQ. The V and J ends lost 0 bases and 4 bases, in that order; junction bases with no gene match: 9. CDR3 size: 18 residues. The CDR3 coding sequence is TGCGCCAGCAGCTTGGGTGCAATAGCGGGGGGGATTTACAATGAGCAGTTCTTC. The encoded protein is CASSLGAIAGGIYNEQFF.

The table lists this clonotype with many counts. The CDR3 DNA follows: TGTGCCAGCGGACTCTACCGGACAGGGGGAGGTAGCAATCAGCCCCAGCATTTT. This codes for CASGLYRTGGGSNQPQHF. J is TRBJ1-5 and V is TRBV25-1; 10 positions match TRBD1. Germline loops: CDR1 MGHDK, CDR2 SYGVNS. This CDR3 contains 18 residues. Unmatched junction bases numbered 13, after V lost 8 bases and J lost 0 bases.

This clonotype was recorded at least ten times. This sequence joins TRBV5-1 and TRBJ1-4; tentatively, D is TRBD1 (5 bases). Deletions cut 4 bases from V and 5 bases from J, with 15 bases between. Germline V gene lookup returns CDR1 SGHRS and CDR2 YFSETQ. This CDR3 contains 15 residues. CDR3 DNA sequence: TGCGCCAGCAGCGTATATCCGGGACGGAATGAAAAACTGTTTTTT. This gives the protein CASSVYPGRNEKLFF.

This clonotype was counted at least ten times. V is TRBV2 and J is TRBJ2-1, with TRBD2 identical over 8 bases. V lost 5 bases, J lost 10 bases, and 7 bases stayed unmatched. This CDR3 region has 13 residues. Germline CDR1 and CDR2: SNHLY and FYNNEI. The CDR3 bases are TGTGCCAGCAGTCCCTGGACTAGCTGGGAGCAGTTCTTC. Its protein is CASSPWTSWEQFF.

This clonotype was picked up many times. The rearrangement uses TRBV12-3 or TRBV12-4 and TRBJ2-5; 11 nucleotides agree with TRBD2. After removal of 3 bases from V and 5 bases from J, the junction contained 5 bases not matched to a gene. CDR3 length: 15 residues. The CDR3 DNA sequence: TGTGCCAGCAGTTTTCCGACTAGCGGGATGGAGACCCAGTACTTC. This encodes CASSFPTSGMETQYF.

This clonotype was observed many times. The chain has TRBV10-3 and TRBJ1-5; 9 bases are a match to TRBD1. Germline CDR1 reads ENHRY; CDR2 reads SYGVKD. The CDR3 totals 13 residues. Trimming took 11 bases from V and 5 from J; bases not matched to a gene: 7. The CDR3 DNA is TGTGCCGCCAGGGACAGGGCGGATCAGCCCCAGCATTTT. Translated, it gives CAARDRADQPQHF.

The chain has TRBV10-1 and TRBJ2-1; TRBD2 matches 7 bases. The V gene's germline CDR1 is WNHNN and CDR2 SYGVQD (reference sequence). With V trimmed by 5 bases and J by 3 bases, 1 base remained unmatched. This CDR3 contains 13 residues. Here the CDR3 reads CASSSGNYNEQFF. CDR3 coding DNA: TGCGCCAGCAGTAGCGGGAACTACAATGAGCAGTTCTTC.

This clonotype showed up many times. The chain has TRBV3-1 and TRBJ2-7, with D possibly matching TRBD1 (5 bases). Trimming removed 4 bases at V and 7 bases at J, with 8 bases between. CDR1 is LGHDT, CDR2 YNNKEL, per germline (reference sequence). The CDR3 totals 11 residues. The CDR3 DNA reads TGTGCCAGCAGCCGGCAGGGTGAGCAGTACTTC. It translates to CASSRQGEQYF.

The V and J genes are TRBV29-1 and TRBJ2-1; no clear D gene. Trimming pared 5 bases from V and 7 bases from J, leaving 12 bases between. Germline CDR1 and CDR2: SQVTM and ANQGSEA. The CDR3 runs 12 residues. This CDR3 reads CSVFLLANEQFF. In DNA form, the CDR3 reads TGCAGCGTTTTTTTGTTGGCGAATGAGCAGTTCTTC.

This rearrangement joins TRBV27 to TRBJ1-5; D is unclear. V was pared by 2 bases and J by 6 bases, with 8 bases between. The CDR3 contains 13 residues. The germline V gene has CDR1 MNHEY and CDR2 SMNVEV (reference sequence). The CDR3 coding sequence is TGTGCCAGCAGTTTAGGCGAGTTTCAGCCCCAGCATTTT. Amino acid sequence: CASSLGEFQPQHF.

In this sample, this clonotype turned up many times. V is TRBV12-3 or TRBV12-4 and J is TRBJ1-5; TRBD1 agrees at 9 bases. The V segment lost 7 bases and the J segment 6 bases; nucleotides outside the gene matches: 4. The CDR3 is made up of 13 amino acids. The CDR3 is CASTRTGVQPQHF. As DNA, the CDR3 is TGTGCCAGCACTCGGACAGGGGTTCAGCCCCAGCATTTT.

The CDR3 DNA reads TGTGCCAGCAGGCGGACAGGGGGCGGACATTCACCCCTCCACTTT. This translates into CASRRTGGGHSPLHF. The V gene is TRBV3-1, the J gene TRBJ1-6, with 11 bases fitting TRBD1. Per germline, CDR1 LGHDT and CDR2 YNNKEL (reference sequence). V trimming: 6 bases; J trimming: 8 bases; junction bases outside the gene matches: 6. CDR3 size: 15 residues.

This clonotype came up a few times. The chain has TRBV7-2 and TRBJ2-3, with 8 bases lining up with TRBD2. The CDR3 is 16 amino acids. Germline values: CDR1 SGHTA, CDR2 FQGNSA. Unmatched junction bases numbered 8, after V lost 2 bases and J lost 4 bases. The CDR3 is CASSLNSGGPPDTQYF. CDR3 sequence (DNA): TGTGCCAGCAGCTTAAATTCGGGAGGGCCGCCAGATACGCAGTATTTT. Variable domain in full (rest from reference TRBV7-2 and TRBJ2-3): GAGVSQSPSNKVTEKGKDVELRCDPISGHTALYWYRQSLGQGLEFLIYFQGNSAPDKSGLPSDRFSAERTGGSVSTLTIQRTQQEDSAVYLCASSLNSGGPPDTQYFGPGTRLTVL.

The chain recombines TRBV14 with TRBJ1-1; perhaps TRBD1 as D (6 bases). Germline CDR1 SGHDN, CDR2 FVKESK. This CDR3 spans 15 amino acids. Trimming shortened V by 1 base and J by 2 bases, and 11 bases separated the two germline ends. CDR3: CASSQARGINTEAFF. The CDR3 DNA reads as TGTGCCAGCAGCCAAGCCAGGGGAATCAACACTGAAGCTTTCTTT.

Turning to this clonotype: A read error may be the cause here, since a much bigger clone is one base away. The rearrangement links TRBV10-3 to TRBJ2-7; D ambiguous. Germline CDR1 and CDR2: ENHRY and SYGVKD. The CDR3 is 14 amino acids. The CDR3 DNA follows: TGTGCCATCAGTGATGGAACAGAGGCCTACGAGCAGCACTTC. Its translation: CAISDGTEAYEQHF.

Comment on this clonotype: This could be a read error, since a much larger clone is one nucleotide away. The chain joins TRBV3-1 to TRBJ2-1, with D unresolved. Germline assignment: CDR1 LGHDT and CDR2 YNNKEL (reference sequence). The CDR3 contains 12 residues. The CDR3 reads CVSSQRVNEQFF. CDR3 DNA: TGTGTCAGCAGCCAAAGGGTTAATGAGCAGTTCTTC.

This clonotype has a handful of counts. V gene TRBV3-1 combines with J gene TRBJ2-3, with D perhaps TRBD1 (6 bases). The germline CDR1 and CDR2 sequences are LGHDT and YNNKEL (reference sequence). V lost 5 bases and J lost 2, with 14 bases in between. The CDR3 extends over 15 amino acids. CDR3 in DNA: TGTGCCAGCAGCATAGGGGGACACTTCACAGATACGCAGTATTTT. This encodes CASSIGGHFTDTQYF.

This clonotype was seen only a few times. The CDR3 here is CATSGSSTSTDTQYF. CDR3 coding DNA: TGTGCCACCTCGGGTTCCTCTACTAGCACAGATACGCAGTATTTT. This sequence joins TRBV24-1 and TRBJ2-3, with unresolved D. The germline V gene encodes CDR1 KGHDR and CDR2 SFDVKD. Trimming pared 9 bases from V and 0 bases from J, leaving 15 bases between. This CDR3 is 15 amino acids long.

Worth noting for this clonotype: Because it lacks the conserved phenylalanine or tryptophan at the end, this CDR3 is likely a read error. V usage is TRBV20-1 and J usage is TRBJ2-4; D is uncertain. The CDR3 sequence is 16 residues long. Between the trimmed V and J ends, which lost 1 base and 1 base, there was a span of 14 bases. Germline V lookup: CDR1 DFQATT, CDR2 SNEGSKA (reference sequence). CDR3 amino acids: CSARGVASGAKNIQYL. The CDR3 nucleotides read TGCAGTGCTAGAGGAGTCGCAAGTGGGGCCAAAAACATTCAGTACCTC.

The CDR3 DNA is TGTGCCAGCAGCCCTGGGGGGACAGGGGCTGACGAGCAGTACGTC. This translates into CASSPGGTGADEQYV. The chain carries TRBV11-3 and TRBJ2-7, with 10 bases matching TRBD1. The CDR3 extends over 15 amino acids. CDR1 is SGHNT and CDR2 is YENEEA in the germline V gene. V lost 5 bases, J lost 5 bases, and 9 bases stayed unmatched.

This clonotype showed up many times. This sequence joins TRBV4-1 and TRBJ2-2, with TRBD1 as a possible D gene (5 bases). Germline-derived CDR1 and CDR2 are MGHRA and YSYEKL. The ends were cut back, 3 bases at V and 5 bases at J, with 16 bases in the middle. The CDR3 spans 16 residues. CDR3 loop: CASSQGPLLGTGELFF. The CDR3, as DNA: TGCGCCAGCAGCCAGGGGCCTTTACTGGGGACCGGGGAGCTGTTTTTT.

The table lists this clonotype with a few counts. The gene calls are TRBV4-1 and TRBJ1-1; D possibly corresponds to TRBD1 (5 bases). The V gene's germline CDR1 is MGHRA and CDR2 YSYEKL. Trimming took 0 bases from V and 5 from J, leaving 13 bases between them. The CDR3 length is 15 residues. CDR3 sequence (DNA): TGCGCCAGCAGCCAAGAGGGGGAAGTTAGTACTGAAGCTTTCTTT. Its translation: CASSQEGEVSTEAFF.

This clonotype occurred many times. J is TRBJ2-3 and V is TRBV11-3; tentative D call: TRBD2 (5 bases). V was pared by 5 bases and J by 2 bases, with 14 bases between. In germline, CDR1 is SGHNT, CDR2 YENEEA. The CDR3 runs 15 residues. CDR3 amino acids: CASSPGGRDTDTQYF. The CDR3 DNA follows: TGTGCCAGCAGCCCCGGAGGACGAGACACAGATACGCAGTATTTT.

This clonotype was counted ten times or more. The CDR3 reads CASSLKPGGQGADEQFF. CDR3 nucleotide sequence: TGCGCCAGCAGCCTCAAACCGGGTGGACAGGGGGCTGATGAGCAGTTCTTC. The rearrangement uses TRBV4-1 and TRBJ2-1; TRBD1 agrees at 11 bases. The CDR3 loop spans 17 amino acids. The germline CDR1 and CDR2 sequences are MGHRA and YSYEKL. The V segment lost 4 bases and the J segment 8 bases; nucleotides outside the gene matches: 13.

The V gene is TRBV4-1, the J gene TRBJ2-3, with D perhaps assigned TRBD1 or TRBD2 (5 bases each). The germline V gene has CDR1 MGHRA and CDR2 YSYEKL. Trimming removed 5 bases from V and 7 bases from J, with 16 bases in between. The CDR3 spans 14 residues. This CDR3 reads CASSDPGRGNTQYF. The CDR3 bases are TGCGCCAGCAGCGATCCGGGGCGCGGAAATACGCAGTATTTT.

The rearrangement links TRBV14 to TRBJ2-3, with TRBD1 as a possible D gene (5 bases). Germline V lookup: CDR1 SGHDN, CDR2 FVKESK. The CDR3 covers 16 residues. V lost 2 bases to trimming and J lost 0 bases, with 12 bases between them. The DNA for the CDR3 is TGTGCCAGCAGCCAATGGACACGAACTAGCACAGATACGCAGTATTTT. Amino acids: CASSQWTRTSTDTQYF. Combining the CDR3 with reference TRBV14 and TRBJ2-3 gives the whole variable domain EAGVTQFPSHSVIEKGQTVTLRCDPISGHDNLYWYRRVMGKEIKFLLHFVKESKQDESGMPNNRFLAERTGGTYSTLKVQPAELEDSGVYFCASSQWTRTSTDTQYFGPGTRLTVL.

This clonotype was detected many times. The J gene is TRBJ2-2, the V gene TRBV20-1; D is tentatively TRBD1 or TRBD2 (6 bases each). This CDR3 has 14 amino acids. The germline V and J ends were trimmed by 4 bases and 10 bases, with 19 bases remaining between them. Germline V gene data show CDR1 as DFQATT and CDR2 as SNEGSKA (reference sequence). The CDR3, as DNA: TGCAGTGCTAAGGGCCTCAAGGGGGGCGAGGAGCTGTTTTTT. Residues: CSAKGLKGGEELFF.

This clonotype was counted only a few times. The CDR3 sequence is CASSLGEHTGELFF. The CDR3 DNA reads TGTGCCAGCAGCTTAGGAGAACACACCGGGGAGCTGTTTTTT. The gene calls are TRBV7-2 and TRBJ2-2; D remains ambiguous. The CDR3 sequence is 14 residues long. CDR1 is SGHTA, CDR2 FQGNSA, per germline. V was pared by 1 base and J by 3 bases, with 6 bases between. The full variable domain, rest sourced from reference TRBV7-2 and TRBJ2-2, is GAGVSQSPSNKVTEKGKDVELRCDPISGHTALYWYRQSLGQGLEFLIYFQGNSAPDKSGLPSDRFSAERTGGSVSTLTIQRTQQEDSAVYLCASSLGEHTGELFFGEGSRLTVL.

This clonotype came up many times. V gene TRBV10-2 combines with J gene TRBJ2-2, with no clear D. The germline V and J ends were trimmed by 3 bases and 7 bases, with 9 bases remaining between them. Germline V gives CDR1 WSHSY, CDR2 SAAADI. The CDR3 length is 13 residues. In DNA form, the CDR3 reads TGCGCCAGCAGTGATCCCCCGGGCGGGGAGCTGTTTTTT. This gives the protein CASSDPPGGELFF.